A selection of T cell receptor beta chains follows, all from one sample in a study of shared clonotypes between healthy human individuals. The data were produced by immunoSEQ multiplex PCR, yet TCRdb's version contains in-frame clones alone and is incomplete. The sample has hundreds of thousands of clones, approximately 79% seen once. Sequencing was carried out using memory CD4+ T cells sorted from blood. The receptors shown here come from a woman aged 25 to 39 in good health. Both conserved end residues are part of each CDR3. Each record gives: J gene, clone size, V gene, D gene, CDR3 DNA, CDR3 protein. D genes are given only for firm matches. Rows give clone size only sometimes, using once, few, many, or a class for an expanded clone.

TRBJ2-3,NA,TRBV19,TRBD1,TGTGCCAGTAGTCCGGGACAGGGAAGCACAGATACGCAGTATTTT,CASSPGQGSTDTQYF
TRBJ2-7,many,TRBV5-5,NA,TGTGCCAGCAGCCTCCGGGACAACTCCTACGAGCAGTACTTC,CASSLRDNSYEQYF
TRBJ1-5,NA,TRBV18,NA,TGTGCCAGCTCACCTACGGCAGGGGACTTGAACCATCAGCCCCAGCATTTT,CASSPTAGDLNHQPQHF
TRBJ2-1,NA,TRBV19,NA,TGTGCCAGTAGTATAGTCGGTGAGCAGTTCTTC,CASSIVGEQFF
TRBJ2-3,NA,TRBV19,TRBD2,TGTGCCATCGGGACTAGCGGCACAGATACGCAGTATTTT,CAIGTSGTDTQYF
TRBJ2-7,NA,TRBV28,TRBD2,TGTGCCAGCAGTCTGGGACAGCGAGCGGGAGGGCCGGTCGAGCAGTACTTC,CASSLGQRAGGPVEQYF
TRBJ2-1,NA,TRBV28,NA,TGTGCCAGCCGGTCTAGAGGCAATGAGCAGTTCTTC,CASRSRGNEQFF
TRBJ2-3,once,TRBV18,NA,TGTGCCAGCTCACCAAAAAGGTCGCGGTCGTCGGATACGCAGTATTTT,CASSPKRSRSSDTQYF
TRBJ2-7,NA,TRBV28,TRBD2,TGTGCCAGCAGCCGGCTAGCGGCCCTCTCCTACGAGCAGTACTTC,CASSRLAALSYEQYF
TRBJ1-3,once,TRBV18,NA,TGTGCCAGCTCACCTCCTCCGTGGGAGCGCCGCGCTGGAAACACCATATATTTT,CASSPPPWERRAGNTIYF
TRBJ1-2,NA,TRBV27,NA,TGTGCCAGCAGTTTAAGGGGCCGGAACTATGGCTACACCTTC,CASSLRGRNYGYTF